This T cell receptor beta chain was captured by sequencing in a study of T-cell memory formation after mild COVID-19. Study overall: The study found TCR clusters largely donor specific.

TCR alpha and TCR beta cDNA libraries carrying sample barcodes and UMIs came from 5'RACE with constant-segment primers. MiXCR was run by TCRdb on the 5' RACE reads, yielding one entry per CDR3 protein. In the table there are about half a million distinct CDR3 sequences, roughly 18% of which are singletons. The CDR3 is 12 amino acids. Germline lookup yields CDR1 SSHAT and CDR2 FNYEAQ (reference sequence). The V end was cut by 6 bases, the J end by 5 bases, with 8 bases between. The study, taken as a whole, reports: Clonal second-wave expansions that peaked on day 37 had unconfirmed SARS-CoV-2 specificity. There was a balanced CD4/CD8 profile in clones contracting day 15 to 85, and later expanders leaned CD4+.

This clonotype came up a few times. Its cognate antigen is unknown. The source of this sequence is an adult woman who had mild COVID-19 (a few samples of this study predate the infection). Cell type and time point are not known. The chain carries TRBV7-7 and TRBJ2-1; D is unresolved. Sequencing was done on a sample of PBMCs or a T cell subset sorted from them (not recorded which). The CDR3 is CASSDIDNEQFF. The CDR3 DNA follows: TGTGCCAGCAGTGACATTGACAATGAGCAGTTCTTC.